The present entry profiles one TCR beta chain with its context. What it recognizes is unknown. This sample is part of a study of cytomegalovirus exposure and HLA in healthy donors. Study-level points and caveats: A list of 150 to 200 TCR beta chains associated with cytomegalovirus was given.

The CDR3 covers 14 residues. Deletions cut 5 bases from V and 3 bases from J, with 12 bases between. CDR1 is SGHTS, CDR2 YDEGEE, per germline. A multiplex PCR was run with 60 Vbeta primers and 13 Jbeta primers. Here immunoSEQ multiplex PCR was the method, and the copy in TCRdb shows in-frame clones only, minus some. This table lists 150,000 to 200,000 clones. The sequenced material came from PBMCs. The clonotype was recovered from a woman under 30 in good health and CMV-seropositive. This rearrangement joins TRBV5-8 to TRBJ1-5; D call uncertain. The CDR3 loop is CASSLRRDNQPQHF. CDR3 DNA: TGTGCCAGCAGTTTGAGGAGGGACAATCAGCCCCAGCATTTT.